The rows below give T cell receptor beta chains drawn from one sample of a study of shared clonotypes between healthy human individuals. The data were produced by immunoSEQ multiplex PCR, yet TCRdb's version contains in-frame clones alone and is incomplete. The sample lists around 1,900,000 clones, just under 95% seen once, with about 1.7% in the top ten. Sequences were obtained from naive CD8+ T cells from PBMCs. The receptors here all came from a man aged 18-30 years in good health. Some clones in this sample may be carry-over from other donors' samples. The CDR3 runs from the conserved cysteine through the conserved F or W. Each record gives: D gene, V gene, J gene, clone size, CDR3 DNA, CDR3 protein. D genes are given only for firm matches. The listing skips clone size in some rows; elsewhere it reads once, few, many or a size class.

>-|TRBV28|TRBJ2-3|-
TGTGCCAGCAGCGCTCGGACAAGGGGTTTCTATAGCACAGATACGCAGTATTTT
CASSARTRGFYSTDTQYF
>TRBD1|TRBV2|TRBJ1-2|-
TGTGCCAGCAGAGCACCGGGACAGATATATGGCTACACCTTC
CASRAPGQIYGYTF
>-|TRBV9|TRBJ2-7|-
TGTGCCAGCAGCGTAGGGGGAGAATACGAGCAGTACTTC
CASSVGGEYEQYF
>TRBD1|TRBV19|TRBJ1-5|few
TGTGCCAGCAGACAGGGGGCACAGCCCCAGCATTTT
CASRQGAQPQHF
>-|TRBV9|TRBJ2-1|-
TGTGCCAGCAGCGCGCCGAAGTCTGGTAACTACAATGAGCAGTTCTTC
CASSAPKSGNYNEQFF
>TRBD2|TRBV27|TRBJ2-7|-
TGTGCCAGCAGTCCTAGGACTAGCTCCTACGAGCAGTACTTC
CASSPRTSSYEQYF
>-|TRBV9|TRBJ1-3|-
TGTGCCAGCAGCGTAGGGCCGGGGCGAAACACCATATATTTT
CASSVGPGRNTIYF
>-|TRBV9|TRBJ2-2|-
TGTGCCAGCAGCGGGGGTCTTGGAGGAACCGGGGAGCTGTTTTTT
CASSGGLGGTGELFF
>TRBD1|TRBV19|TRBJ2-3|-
TGTGCCAGTAGTGACAGGGGGCTCGTTCCAGATACGCAGTATTTT
CASSDRGLVPDTQYF
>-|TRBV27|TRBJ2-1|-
TGTGCCAGCAGGGACGTACCTAGCTCCTACAATGAGCAGTTCTTC
CASRDVPSSYNEQFF
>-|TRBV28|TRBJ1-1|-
TGTGCCAGCAGTTTGGGAGAGCGGAGCACTGAAGCTTTCTTT
CASSLGERSTEAFF
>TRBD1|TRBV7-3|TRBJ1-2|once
TGTGCCAGCAGCTTAGGGGGACAGGGCCCTGTCTATGGCTACACCTTC
CASSLGGQGPVYGYTF
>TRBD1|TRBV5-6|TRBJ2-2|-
TGTGCCAGCAGCCAGACAGGGTCGAACACCGGGGAGCTGTTTTTT
CASSQTGSNTGELFF
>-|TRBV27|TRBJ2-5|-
TGTGCCAGCAGTTTATCTGCCTACGGGGGTAGTGGGGAGACCCAGTACTTC
CASSLSAYGGSGETQYF
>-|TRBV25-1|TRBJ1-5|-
TGTGCCAGCATTCTCCCCACCCTCGAGGGTCAGGATCAGCCCCAGCATTTT
CASILPTLEGQDQPQHF
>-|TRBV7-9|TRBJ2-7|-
TGTGCCAGCAGCTTTGCAGGGCGGGAGTACTTC
CASSFAGREYF
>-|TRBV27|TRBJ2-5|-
TGTGCCAGCAGTTTACTCCCCCCCCAAGAGACCCAGTACTTC
CASSLLPPQETQYF
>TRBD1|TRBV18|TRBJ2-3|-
TGTGCCAGCTCACCCGACAGGGCTCCTGGCACAGATACGCAGTATTTT
CASSPDRAPGTDTQYF
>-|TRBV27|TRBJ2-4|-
TGTGCCAGCAGTCCGCCCGGTGGTTGGGATGGGGCCAAAAACATTCAGTACTTC
CASSPPGGWDGAKNIQYF
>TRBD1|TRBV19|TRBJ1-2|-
TGTGCCAGTAGTGCCCGACAGGGCCTGAGAGGCTACACCTTC
CASSARQGLRGYTF
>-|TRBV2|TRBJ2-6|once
TGTGCCAGCAGGTCCGACAGCTCTGGGGCCAACGTCCTGACTTTC
CASRSDSSGANVLTF
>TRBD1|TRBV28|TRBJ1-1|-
TGTGCCAGCAGTTTTGAAGCAGGGGGCGAAACTGAAGCTTTCTTT
CASSFEAGGETEAFF
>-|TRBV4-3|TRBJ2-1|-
TGCGCCAGCAGCCAAGTTTTCTCTCTTGATCCCACCTACAATGAGCAGTTCTTC
CASSQVFSLDPTYNEQFF
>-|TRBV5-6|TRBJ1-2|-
TGTGCCAGCAGAAAAGGAGACGGACAGACTTTCTATGGCTACACCTTC
CASRKGDGQTFYGYTF
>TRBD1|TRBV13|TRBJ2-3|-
TGTGCCAGCACGGGACAGGGTCACACAGATACGCAGTATTTT
CASTGQGHTDTQYF
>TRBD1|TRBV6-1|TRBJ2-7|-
TGTGCCAGCAGTTTGCAGGGGGCCTACTACGAGCAGTACTTC
CASSLQGAYYEQYF
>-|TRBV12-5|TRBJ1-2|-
TGTGCTAGTGGCTCCGGGACCTCGGACCCCTATGGCTACACCTTC
CASGSGTSDPYGYTF
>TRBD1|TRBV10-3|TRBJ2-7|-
TGTGCCATCAGGACCGGGACAGGGGCTTTCGAGCAGTACTTC
CAIRTGTGAFEQYF
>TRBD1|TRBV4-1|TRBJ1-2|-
TGCGCCAGCAGCCAAGAAGGGACAGCTAGCTACACCTTC
CASSQEGTASYTF
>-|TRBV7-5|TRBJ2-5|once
TGTGCCAGAAGCCCCCACTGGGCAAGCTGGGAGACCCAGTACTTC
CARSPHWASWETQYF
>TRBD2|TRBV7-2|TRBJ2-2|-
TGTGCCAGCAGCTTAAGCGGGCTAGCGGGAGAGAAGGGGGAGCTGTTTTTT
CASSLSGLAGEKGELFF
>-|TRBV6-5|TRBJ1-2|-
TGTGCCAGCAGTTACTCCCGATTCTATGGCTACACCTTC
CASSYSRFYGYTF
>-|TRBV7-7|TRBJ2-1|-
TGTGCCAGCAGCTTAGGGGACCAGGAGCCCTACAATGAGCAGTTCTTC
CASSLGDQEPYNEQFF
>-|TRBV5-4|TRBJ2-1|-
TGTGCCAGCAGCTTTGGGGAAGGTGAGCAGTTCTTC
CASSFGEGEQFF
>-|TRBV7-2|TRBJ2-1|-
TGTGCCAGCAGCTTAGCAGGTCCCATGAATGAGCAGTTCTTC
CASSLAGPMNEQFF